This T cell receptor beta chain was documented in a study of monozygotic twins with inflammatory bowel disease. General study results and limits: Similarity of repertoires did not differ between concordant and discordant twins, possibly from limited power. Immunosuppressive treatments were not uniform, and this may have added variability to patient repertoires. On the inverse Simpson index, IBD patients scored lower for TCRbeta diversity than healthy co-twins.

This CDR3 is 14 amino acids long. CDR1 is SGHVS and CDR2 is FNYEAQ in the germline V gene. Investigators made cDNA in eight separate reactions per sample. After re-calling the 5' RACE reads, TCRdb lists one entry per CDR3 protein, DNA absent. The sample totals 350,000 to 400,000 distinct CDR3 sequences. About this clonotype: Its specificity is unknown.

The sequence was obtained from a human donor with ulcerative colitis or Crohn's disease, or a healthy co-twin of an affected twin (not recorded which). The V call is TRBV7-6, the J call TRBJ1-2; lacking DNA, the TRBD1 call made by TCRdb goes unchecked. Material for sequencing was blood. The CDR3 region is CASSLSGRGNGYTF.